This T cell receptor beta chain is from a study of control samples from healthy donors and cancer patients. Germline V gene sequence: CDR1 SEHNR, CDR2 FQNEAQ (reference sequence). Trimming cost V 5 bases and J 3 bases; bases outside gene matches: 4. The CDR3 is 14 amino acids. The data were produced by immunoSEQ multiplex PCR, yet TCRdb's version contains in-frame clones alone and is incomplete. The data contain tens of thousands of clones, roughly 84% of them seen just once; the ten biggest clones take up under 30%. Sequenced material: blood. The V and J genes are TRBV7-9 and TRBJ2-3; TRBD2 matches at 8 bases. The TCR comes from a man between 50 and 59 years old in good health. The CDR3 region is CASSQAGETDTQYF. The CDR3, as DNA: TGTGCCAGCAGCCAAGCGGGAGAGACAGATACGCAGTATTTT.